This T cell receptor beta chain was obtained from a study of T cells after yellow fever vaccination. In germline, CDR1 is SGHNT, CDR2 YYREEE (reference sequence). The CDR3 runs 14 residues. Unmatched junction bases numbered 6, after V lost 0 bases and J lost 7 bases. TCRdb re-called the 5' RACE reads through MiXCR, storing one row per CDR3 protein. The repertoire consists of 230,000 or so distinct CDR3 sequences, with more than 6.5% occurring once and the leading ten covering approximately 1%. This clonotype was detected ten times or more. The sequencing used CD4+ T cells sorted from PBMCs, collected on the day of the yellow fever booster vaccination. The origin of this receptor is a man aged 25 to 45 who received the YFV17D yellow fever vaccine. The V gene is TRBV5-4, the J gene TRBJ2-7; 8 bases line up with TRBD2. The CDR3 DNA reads TGTGCCAGCAGCTTGGCCAGCGGGAGTCGAGAGCAGTACTTC. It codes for CASSLASGSREQYF.